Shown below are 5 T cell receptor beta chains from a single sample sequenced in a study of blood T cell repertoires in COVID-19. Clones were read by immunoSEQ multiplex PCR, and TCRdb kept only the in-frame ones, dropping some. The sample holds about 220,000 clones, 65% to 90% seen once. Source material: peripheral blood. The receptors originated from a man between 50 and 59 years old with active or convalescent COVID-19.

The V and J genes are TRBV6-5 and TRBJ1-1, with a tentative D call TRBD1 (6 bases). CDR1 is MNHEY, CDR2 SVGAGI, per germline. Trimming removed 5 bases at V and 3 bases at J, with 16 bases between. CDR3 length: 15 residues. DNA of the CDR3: TGTGCCAGCAGTACTCACGGGGGGCCGTACACTGAAGCTTTCTTT. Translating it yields CASSTHGGPYTEAFF.

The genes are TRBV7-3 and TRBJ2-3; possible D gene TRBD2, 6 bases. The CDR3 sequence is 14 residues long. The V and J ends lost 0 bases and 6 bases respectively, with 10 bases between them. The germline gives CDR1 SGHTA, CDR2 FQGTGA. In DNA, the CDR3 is TGTGCCAGCAGCTTAACTGACGGGAGTGATACGCAGTATTTT. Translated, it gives CASSLTDGSDTQYF.

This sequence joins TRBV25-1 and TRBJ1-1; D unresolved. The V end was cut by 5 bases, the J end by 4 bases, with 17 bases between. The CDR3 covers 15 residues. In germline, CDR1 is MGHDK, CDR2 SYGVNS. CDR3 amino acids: CASSPQSGIVTEAFF. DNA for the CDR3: TGTGCCAGCAGTCCCCAATCCGGGATCGTCACTGAAGCTTTCTTT.

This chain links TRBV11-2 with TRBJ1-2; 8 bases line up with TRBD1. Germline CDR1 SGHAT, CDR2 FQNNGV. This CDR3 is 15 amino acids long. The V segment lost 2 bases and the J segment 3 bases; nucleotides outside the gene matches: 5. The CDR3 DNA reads TGTGCCAGCAGCTTAAAGCAGGGGGCGCACTATGGCTACACCTTC. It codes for CASSLKQGAHYGYTF.

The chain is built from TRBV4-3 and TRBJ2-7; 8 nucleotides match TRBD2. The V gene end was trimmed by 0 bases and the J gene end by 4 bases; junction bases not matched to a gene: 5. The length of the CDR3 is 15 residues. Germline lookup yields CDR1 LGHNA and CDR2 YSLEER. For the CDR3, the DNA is TGCGCCAGCAGCCAAGATGGGACGGGAGGGTACGAGCAGTACTTC. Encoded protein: CASSQDGTGGYEQYF.